Listed here are 25 T cell receptor beta chains from one sample, sequenced in a study of response to subunit inactivated influenza vaccine. TCRdb recomputed calls from the RT-PCR reads with MiXCR, one row per CDR3 protein. Counted here are roughly 630,000 distinct CDR3 sequences, approximately 15% occurring once; the ten biggest clones make up 7.5% to 9%. This material consisted of PBMCs from blood, taken approximately 15 days before vaccination. These receptors all come from a man aged 50-59 years who received an inactivated influenza vaccine.

The chain has TRBV4-1 and TRBJ1-3, with unresolved D. The CDR3 consists of 13 residues. The ends were cut back, 4 bases at V and 4 bases at J, with 8 bases in the middle. Germline assignment: CDR1 MGHRA and CDR2 YSYEKL. The CDR3 DNA reads as TGCGCCAGCAGCCGCGGCGGGGGAAACACCATATATTTT. This encodes CASSRGGGNTIYF.

This clonotype was seen a few times. The chain is built from TRBV12-3 or TRBV12-4 and TRBJ1-5, with a tentative D call TRBD1 (6 bases). This CDR3 spans 16 amino acids. V dropped 3 bases and J dropped 6 bases, with 18 bases sitting between them. The CDR3 reads CASSFWGAGATQPQHF. The CDR3 DNA sequence: TGTGCCAGCAGTTTTTGGGGGGCTGGGGCGACTCAGCCCCAGCATTTT.

This clonotype appeared a few times. The chain couples TRBV4-3 to TRBJ2-5; TRBD1 matches at 7 bases. The CDR3 has 14 amino acids. Germline lookup yields CDR1 LGHNA and CDR2 YSLEER. V lost 1 base to trimming and J lost 2 bases; unmatched junction nucleotides: 1. CDR3 bases: TGCGCCAGCAGCCAAGTGGGACAGCAAGAGACCCAGTACTTC. Protein product: CASSQVGQQETQYF.

This clonotype was seen many times. This chain connects TRBV10-3 to TRBJ2-2; D uncertain. The V end lost 0 bases, the J end lost 2 bases, and 16 bases lay between the germline ends. Germline CDR1 is ENHRY and CDR2 is SYGVKD. The CDR3 spans 18 residues. The CDR3 reads CAISESKGRTANTGELFF. In DNA, the CDR3 is TGTGCCATCAGTGAGTCTAAGGGTAGGACCGCTAACACCGGGGAGCTGTTTTTT.

This chain joins TRBV28 and TRBJ2-1; D is possibly TRBD1 or TRBD2 (5 bases each). CDR1 is MDHEN and CDR2 is SYDVKM in the germline V gene. V dropped 5 bases and J dropped 4 bases, with 18 bases sitting between them. The CDR3 runs 16 residues. CDR3 sequence reads: CASSPIGGREYNEQFF. CDR3 nucleotides: TGTGCCAGCAGTCCAATAGGAGGCAGGGAATACAATGAGCAGTTCTTC.

This clonotype was seen more than once but under ten times. CDR3 coding DNA: TGTGCCAGCAGCCAAGAAAACAGGGGGCAGGATGAAGATACGCAGTATTTT. It translates to CASSQENRGQDEDTQYF. This rearrangement joins TRBV3-1 to TRBJ2-3, with TRBD1 identical over 9 bases. CDR3 size: 17 residues. V dropped 0 bases and J dropped 5; count of bases not matched to a gene: 9. Germline CDR1 reads LGHDT; CDR2 reads YNNKEL (reference sequence).

This clonotype showed up many times. CDR3 residues: CASTQGGGADTQYF. The CDR3 DNA is TGTGCCAGCACCCAAGGGGGGGGCGCAGATACGCAGTATTTT. This sequence joins TRBV12-3 or TRBV12-4 and TRBJ2-3; D is possibly TRBD2 (7 bases). The CDR3 has 14 amino acids. V gave up 7 bases and J gave up 4 bases, with 15 bases separating them.

This clonotype was found many times. This chain connects TRBV7-2 to TRBJ2-7; D is unresolved. The CDR3 is 13 amino acids. Germline values: CDR1 SGHTA, CDR2 FQGNSA. Trimming removed 6 bases from V and 0 bases from J, with 9 bases in between. CDR3 sequence (DNA): TGTGCCAGCAGGTCCCCGGCCTCCTACGAGCAGTACTTC. This gives the protein CASRSPASYEQYF. Full variable domain (missing parts from reference TRBV7-2 and TRBJ2-7): GAGVSQSPSNKVTEKGKDVELRCDPISGHTALYWYRQSLGQGLEFLIYFQGNSAPDKSGLPSDRFSAERTGGSVSTLTIQRTQQEDSAVYLCASRSPASYEQYFGPGTRLTVT.

In its sample, this clonotype was seen many times. CDR3 amino acids: CASSGVPQETQYF. The CDR3 nucleotides read TGTGCCAGCAGCGGGGTCCCGCAAGAGACCCAGTACTTC. The chain has TRBV2 and TRBJ2-5; D is possibly TRBD2 (5 bases). V dropped 6 bases and J dropped 2 bases, with 10 bases sitting between them. The CDR3 consists of 13 residues. In germline, CDR1 is SNHLY, CDR2 FYNNEI.

The J gene is TRBJ2-6, the V gene TRBV6-5; D might be TRBD1 (5 bases). With 7 bases removed from V and 2 bases from J, the gap between germline ends came to 12 bases. Germline loops: CDR1 MNHEY, CDR2 SVGAGI. This CDR3 is built from 15 residues. For the CDR3, the DNA is TGTGCCAGCACCGTTACAGGAGCTGGGGCCAACGTCCTGACTTTC. It specifies CASTVTGAGANVLTF.

This clonotype has only a few counts. The chain uses TRBV5-1 and TRBJ2-3; TRBD2 aligns across 10 bases. The CDR3 extends over 16 amino acids. CDR1 and CDR2 (germline): SGHRS, YFSETQ. V lost 3 bases, J lost 2 bases, and 6 bases stayed unmatched. CDR3 in DNA: TGCGCCAGCAGCTCCCAAACTAGCGGGGTCACAGATACGCAGTATTTT. As protein: CASSSQTSGVTDTQYF.

This clonotype occurred a few times. This chain links TRBV6-1 with TRBJ2-5; TRBD1 matches at 8 bases. CDR3 length: 18 residues. The germline V gene encodes CDR1 MNHNS and CDR2 SASEGT. After removal of 5 bases from V and 0 bases from J, the junction contained 14 bases not matched to a gene. The CDR3 coding sequence is TGTGCCAGCAGTACCCGGGACAGGCCACTTGGGTACCAAGAGACCCAGTACTTC. Protein product: CASSTRDRPLGYQETQYF.

This rearrangement joins TRBV20-1 to TRBJ2-7; D unresolved. Deletions cut 2 bases from V and 0 bases from J, with 14 bases between. The germline gives CDR1 DFQATT, CDR2 SNEGSKA (reference sequence). This CDR3 is built from 15 residues. CDR3 nucleotides: TGCAGTGCTAGACCGCTTCCGGATGGCTCCTACGAGCAGTACTTC. Translating it yields CSARPLPDGSYEQYF.

The chain links TRBV18 to TRBJ2-7; D is unresolved. The V and J ends lost 8 bases and 1 base respectively, with 12 bases between them. The CDR3 consists of 13 residues. Germline lookup yields CDR1 KGHSH and CDR2 LQKENI. The CDR3 loop reads CASGRASSYEQYF. CDR3 bases: TGTGCCAGCGGCCGGGCCTCGTCCTACGAGCAGTACTTC.

The rearrangement uses TRBV7-2 and TRBJ2-3, with 7 positions matching TRBD2. The germline CDR1 and CDR2 sequences are SGHTA and FQGNSA. J was trimmed by 6 bases and V by 3 bases; bases with no gene match: 15. The CDR3 totals 17 residues. Written as DNA, the CDR3 is TGTGCCAGCAGCTTCGCTGTGGGAGGGCTAGTTACGGATACGCAGTATTTT. This encodes CASSFAVGGLVTDTQYF. Full variable domain (missing parts from reference TRBV7-2 and TRBJ2-3): GAGVSQSPSNKVTEKGKDVELRCDPISGHTALYWYRQSLGQGLEFLIYFQGNSAPDKSGLPSDRFSAERTGGSVSTLTIQRTQQEDSAVYLCASSFAVGGLVTDTQYFGPGTRLTVL.

This clonotype came up many times. The chain recombines TRBV7-2 with TRBJ2-7; 7 bases map to TRBD1. The CDR3 is 14 residues long. After removal of 4 bases from V and 2 bases from J, the junction contained 5 bases not matched to a gene. Germline V gives CDR1 SGHTA, CDR2 FQGNSA. CDR3 residues: CASSSPGQPYEQYF. The DNA for the CDR3 is TGTGCCAGCAGCTCTCCGGGACAGCCCTACGAGCAGTACTTC. Using reference TRBV7-2 and TRBJ2-7 for the parts outside the CDR3, the full variable domain is GAGVSQSPSNKVTEKGKDVELRCDPISGHTALYWYRQSLGQGLEFLIYFQGNSAPDKSGLPSDRFSAERTGGSVSTLTIQRTQQEDSAVYLCASSSPGQPYEQYFGPGTRLTVT.

J is TRBJ1-1 and V is TRBV4-3; 10 bases map to TRBD1. Germline V gives CDR1 LGHNA, CDR2 YSLEER. The CDR3 totals 14 residues. The V and J ends lost 1 base and 4 bases, in that order; junction bases with no gene match: 0. The CDR3, as DNA: TGCGCCAGCAGCCAAGGACAGGGGGCCACTGAAGCTTTCTTT. It translates to CASSQGQGATEAFF.

The rearrangement uses TRBV14 and TRBJ1-2; D is uncertain. From germline, CDR1 is SGHDN and CDR2 FVKESK. V was pared by 3 bases and J by 8 bases, with 13 bases between. This CDR3 contains 13 residues. The CDR3 sequence is CASSQPASAGYTF. The CDR3 DNA follows: TGTGCCAGCAGCCAGCCTGCGAGTGCGGGCTACACCTTC.

This clonotype was seen repeatedly, ten times or more. The V call is TRBV7-8, the J call TRBJ1-5; 10 nucleotides agree with TRBD1. Unmatched junction bases numbered 4, after V lost 4 bases and J lost 4 bases. This CDR3 has 15 residues. In germline, CDR1 is SGHVS, CDR2 FQNEAQ. The CDR3 bases are TGTGCCAGCAGCTCGTCGGACAGGGGGAATCAGCCCCAGCATTTT. This codes for CASSSSDRGNQPQHF.

The table lists this clonotype with a few counts. This chain links TRBV7-3 with TRBJ2-1; possible D gene TRBD2, 5 bases. CDR1 and CDR2 (germline): SGHTA, FQGTGA. The CDR3 sequence is 16 residues long. V shed 5 bases and J shed 0 bases, with 14 bases lying between them. The CDR3 region has the DNA TGTGCCAGCAGCCGTGGACTTTCCCTCTCCTACAATGAGCAGTTCTTC. This encodes CASSRGLSLSYNEQFF.

This clonotype has just a few counts. The V gene is TRBV20-1, the J gene TRBJ1-6; the D gene is possibly TRBD1 (6 bases). This CDR3 has 16 residues. The germline V and J ends were trimmed by 1 base and 3 bases, with 13 bases remaining between them. The germline gives CDR1 DFQATT, CDR2 SNEGSKA (reference sequence). The CDR3 region is CSARGGGALYNSPLHF. CDR3 nucleotides: TGCAGTGCTAGAGGCGGGGGGGCTCTCTATAATTCACCCCTCCACTTT.

The chain uses TRBV29-1 and TRBJ2-5; no definite D call. The CDR3 totals 16 residues. Trimming pared 1 base from V and 4 bases from J, leaving 19 bases between. The germline V gene encodes CDR1 SQVTM and CDR2 ANQGSEA. The CDR3 is CSVEGGAAGPSETQYF. The CDR3 DNA reads TGCAGCGTTGAAGGAGGAGCAGCAGGCCCTTCAGAGACCCAGTACTTC.

J is TRBJ1-1 and V is TRBV6-5, with D perhaps TRBD1 (6 bases). The CDR3 consists of 13 residues. Trimming left V 0 bases short and J 11 bases short, with 13 bases between. CDR1 is MNHEY and CDR2 is SVGAGI in the germline V gene. The CDR3 DNA follows: TGTGCCAGCAGTTACTCTAGGGGGGCCAGGGCTTTCTTT. As protein: CASSYSRGARAFF.

In this sample, this clonotype turned up many times. The gene calls are TRBV27 and TRBJ2-1; 9 nucleotides match TRBD2. The germline CDR1 and CDR2 sequences are MNHEY and SMNVEV (reference sequence). J gave up 0 bases and V 5 bases, and 5 bases lay outside the gene matches. This CDR3 has 16 amino acids. The CDR3 DNA follows: TGTGCCAGCAGTCCGTTAGCGGGGGCCTCCTACAATGAGCAGTTCTTC. Translation: CASSPLAGASYNEQFF.

The rearrangement joins TRBV5-1 to TRBJ1-1; D is possibly TRBD1 (6 bases). Germline-derived CDR1 and CDR2 are SGHRS and YFSETQ. CDR3 size: 13 residues. V gave up 6 bases and J gave up 6 bases, with 15 bases separating them. CDR3 region: CASIKGEGAEAFF. The CDR3 bases are TGCGCCAGCATCAAGGGGGAAGGCGCTGAAGCTTTCTTT.